This T cell receptor (beta chain) was retrieved from a study of spatial heterogeneity in lung cancer. About the study: There were consistently more beta-chain sequences detected than alpha-chain sequences.

The sample's time point: sample taken at primary tumor resection. The roughly 68 donors had untreated early-stage non-small cell lung cancer. TCRdb reprocessed the 5' RACE reads via MiXCR and lists one record per CDR3 protein. The table has about 2,800 distinct CDR3 sequences, 4% to 5% seen once; the top ten hold about 17%. Within the sample, this clonotype is medium-sized. Antigen unknown. General study results and limits: Expanded alpha and beta TCR counts within tumors tracked tumor mutation counts.

Germline assignment: CDR1 MNHEY and CDR2 SVGAGI. With 0 bases removed from V and 4 bases from J, the gap between germline ends came to 6 bases. The CDR3 contains 13 residues. The chain is built from TRBV6-5 and TRBJ1-1; D remains unclear. The source material was lung tumor tissue, sampled at surgery. This sequence originates from a female donor with early-stage non-small cell lung cancer. The CDR3 sequence: CASSYSEVTEAFF. The CDR3 bases are TGTGCCAGCAGTTACTCGGAGGTCACTGAAGCTTTCTTT.